This TCR beta chain was found in a study of vaccination effects on CD4 cells after COVID-19. On the study more broadly: The second dose preceded post-vaccine samples by a median of 72 days. Findings and limits, study-wide: From healthy vaccinees, only 1 of 255 vaccine-induced clones also reacted to common cold coronaviruses.

V dropped 2 bases and J dropped 0; count of bases not matched to a gene: 2. CDR1 LGHNT and CDR2 FRNRAP come from the germline V gene. The CDR3 contains 15 residues. With the ViraFEST assay, the study expanded antigen-specific CD4+ T cells using viral peptide pools, then sequenced them. CD4+ T cell isolation took place after nine to eleven days of culture. Participants got two doses of BNT162b2 or mRNA-1273 vaccine. Testing of the vaccine recipients showed negative nucleocapsid antibodies and no prior SARS-CoV-2 infection. The data were produced by immunoSEQ multiplex PCR, yet TCRdb's version contains in-frame clones alone and is incomplete. The table records about 69,000 clones, around 74% of them present only once. This clone was counted between two and nine times. The antigen remains unidentified.

The sequencing here drew on CD4+ T cells from PBMCs cultured with HCoV-229E spike peptides, taken after COVID-19 vaccination. The chain recombines TRBV12-5 with TRBJ2-5; 8 bases align to TRBD1. This TCR derives from a human donor who received a COVID-19 vaccine. The DNA for the CDR3 is TGTGCTAGTGGTTTGAGGACAGGGTACCAAGAGACCCAGTACTTC. It codes for CASGLRTGYQETQYF.